This T cell receptor beta chain is drawn from a study of B cell selection in AIRE deficiency. The V gene's germline CDR1 is MGHDK and CDR2 SYGVNS. The CDR3 is 16 residues long. Trimming pared 1 base from V and 0 bases from J, leaving 10 bases between. TCRdb's table, derived via immunoSEQ multiplex PCR, lists solely in-frame clones and lacks some. The sample carries tens of thousands of clones, about 96% recorded once. The sorted conventional CD4 T cells were gated as CD4+CD127+. The receptor was isolated from a human donor with AIRE deficiency. The chain is built from TRBV25-1 and TRBJ1-3; a weak D match, TRBD1 (6 bases). The sample taken for sequencing was conventional CD4+ T cells sorted from PBMCs. CDR3 protein: CASSELDSYSGNTIYF. CDR3 nucleotide sequence: TGTGCCAGCAGTGAATTGGACAGCTACTCTGGAAACACCATATATTTT. The complete variable domain, with remaining parts taken from reference TRBV25-1 and TRBJ1-3, reads EADIYQTPRYLVIGTGKKITLECSQTMGHDKMYWYQQDPGMELHLIHYSYGVNSTEKGDLSSESTVSRIRTEHFPLTLESARPSHTSQYLCASSELDSYSGNTIYFGEGSWLTVV.